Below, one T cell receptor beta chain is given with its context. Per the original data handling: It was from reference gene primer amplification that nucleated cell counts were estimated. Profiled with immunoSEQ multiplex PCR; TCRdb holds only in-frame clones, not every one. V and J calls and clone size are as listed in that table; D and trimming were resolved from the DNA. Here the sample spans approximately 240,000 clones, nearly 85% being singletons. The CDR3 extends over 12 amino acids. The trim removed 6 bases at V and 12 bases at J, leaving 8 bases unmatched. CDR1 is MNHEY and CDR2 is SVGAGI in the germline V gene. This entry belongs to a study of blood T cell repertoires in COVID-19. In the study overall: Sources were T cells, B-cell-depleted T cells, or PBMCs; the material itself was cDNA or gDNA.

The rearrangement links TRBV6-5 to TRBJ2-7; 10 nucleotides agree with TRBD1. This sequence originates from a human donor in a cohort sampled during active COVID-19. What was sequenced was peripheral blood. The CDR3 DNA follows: TGTGCCAGCAGACCGACAGGGGGCAGTCTGTACTTC. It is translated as CASRPTGGSLYF.